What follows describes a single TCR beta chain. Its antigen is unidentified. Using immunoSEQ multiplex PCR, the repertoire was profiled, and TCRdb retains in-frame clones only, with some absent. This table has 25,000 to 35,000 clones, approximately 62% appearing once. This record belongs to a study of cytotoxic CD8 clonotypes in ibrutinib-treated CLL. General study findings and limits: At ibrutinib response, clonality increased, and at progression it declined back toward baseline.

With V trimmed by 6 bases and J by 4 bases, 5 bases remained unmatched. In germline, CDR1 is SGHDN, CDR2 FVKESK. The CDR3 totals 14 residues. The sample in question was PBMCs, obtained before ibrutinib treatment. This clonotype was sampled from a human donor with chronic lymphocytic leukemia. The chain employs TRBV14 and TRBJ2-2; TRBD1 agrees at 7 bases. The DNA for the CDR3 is TGTGCCAGCAGGCAGACAGGGAGCACCGGGGAGCTGTTTTTT. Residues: CASRQTGSTGELFF.